This T cell receptor (beta chain) appears in the sequencing data of a study of control samples from healthy donors and cancer patients. The repertoire was sequenced with immunoSEQ multiplex PCR; TCRdb's copy has only in-frame clones and lacks some. The sample holds some 110,000 clones; approximately 90% are singletons and the top ten take about 1.1%. The CDR3 is 14 amino acids. V was clipped by 1 base and J by 5 bases; unmatched bases: 4. Germline V gene lookup returns CDR1 SGHVS and CDR2 FNYEAQ. The material sequenced was PBMCs. The chain links TRBV7-6 to TRBJ2-5; 7 positions agree with TRBD2. The source of this sequence is a woman aged 50 to 60 with colorectal cancer. CDR3 sequence (DNA): TGTGCCAGCAGCTTAGGGAGCGGGGTGGAGACCCAGTACTTC. Amino acid sequence: CASSLGSGVETQYF.